These 9 T cell receptor beta chains came from one sample sequenced in a study of technical replicates of blood from a handful of donors. Profiled with immunoSEQ multiplex PCR; TCRdb holds only in-frame clones, not every one. Of roughly 80,000 clones in the sample, approximately 91% were seen once. The sequencing sample was made of T cells isolated from PBMCs. The receptors shown here come from a human donor in good health.

CDR3 nucleotides: TGTGCCAGCAGCGTAGATGGTCAGGGCCCTGAAGCTTTCTTT. It yields the protein CASSVDGQGPEAFF. V is TRBV9 and J is TRBJ1-1, with a weak D call TRBD1 (5 bases). V lost 0 bases and J lost 6, with 12 bases in between. There are 14 residues in the CDR3. CDR1 and CDR2 from the germline V gene are SGDLS and YYNGEE.

The genes are TRBV6-1 and TRBJ2-7; the D gene is possibly TRBD1 (5 bases). CDR1 is MNHNS, CDR2 SASEGT, per germline. The ends were cut back, 4 bases at V and 5 bases at J, with 12 bases in the middle. This CDR3 is built from 13 residues. The CDR3 region has the DNA TGTGCCAGCAGTGGGGGCGTAGTCGACGAGCAGTACTTC. This sequence encodes CASSGGVVDEQYF.

The gene calls are TRBV19 and TRBJ2-2; 9 nucleotides match TRBD2. The CDR3 length is 15 residues. Losses at the gene ends were 5 bases for V and 7 bases for J; bases not matched to a gene: 8. Germline V gene data show CDR1 as LNHDA and CDR2 as SQIVND (reference sequence). The CDR3 region is CASSQAGGGGGELFF. In DNA, the CDR3 is TGTGCCAGTAGTCAAGCGGGAGGTGGAGGCGGGGAGCTGTTTTTT.

This chain joins TRBV30 and TRBJ2-4; 11 bases agree with TRBD1. The junction had 2 bases not matched to a gene; V was cut back by 8 bases and J by 5 bases. Germline V CDR1 and CDR2: GTSNPN, SVGIG (reference sequence). The CDR3 length is 12 residues. For the CDR3, the DNA is TGTGCCGGGGACAGGGGGGAAAACATTCAGTACTTC. Translated, it gives CAGDRGENIQYF.

This sequence joins TRBV7-9 and TRBJ2-3; tentatively, D is TRBD2 (7 bases). Trimming removed 5 bases from V and 6 bases from J, with 12 bases in between. Germline-derived CDR1 and CDR2 are SEHNR and FQNEAQ (reference sequence). This CDR3 is built from 13 residues. The CDR3 reads CASSTWGGDTQYF. The CDR3 region has the DNA TGTGCCAGCAGCACCTGGGGGGGCGATACGCAGTATTTT. The variable domain in full, with the rest retrieved from reference TRBV7-9 and TRBJ2-3, is DTGVSQNPRHKITKRGQNVTFRCDPISEHNRLYWYRQTLGQGPEFLTYFQNEAQLEKSRLLSDRFSAERPKGSFSTLEIQRTEQGDSAMYLCASSTWGGDTQYFGPGTRLTVL.

The V gene is TRBV15, the J gene TRBJ1-4; TRBD1 might be the D (6 bases). The ends were cut back, 6 bases at V and 0 bases at J, with 11 bases in the middle. Germline CDR1 reads LNHNV; CDR2 reads YYDKDF (reference sequence). CDR3 length: 15 residues. CDR3 sequence reads: CATSGGWATNEKLFF. Written as DNA, the CDR3 is TGTGCCACCAGTGGGGGCTGGGCAACTAATGAAAAACTGTTTTTT.

This chain uses TRBV28 with TRBJ2-5; D remains unclear. Germline V gives CDR1 MDHEN, CDR2 SYDVKM. Trimming cost V 3 bases and J 4 bases, with 9 bases left between them. CDR3 length: 13 residues. Written as DNA, the CDR3 is TGTGCCAGCAGTTTTGTAAGCTCAGAGACCCAGTACTTC. This gives the protein CASSFVSSETQYF. The variable domain in full, with the rest retrieved from reference TRBV28 and TRBJ2-5, is DVKVTQSSRYLVKRTGEKVFLECVQDMDHENMFWYRQDPGLGLRLIYFSYDVKMKEKGDIPEGYSVSREKKERFSLILESASTNQTSMYLCASSFVSSETQYFGPGTRLLVL.

This clone is a singleton in its sample. The chain employs TRBV18 and TRBJ1-1; D remains ambiguous. Trimming took off 4 bases at V and 0 bases at J, with 18 bases between the two ends. Germline CDR1 and CDR2: KGHSH and LQKENI. The CDR3 loop spans 17 amino acids. CDR3 sequence: CASSLVSFATMNTEAFF. Written as DNA, the CDR3 is TGTGCCAGCTCACTAGTCTCATTCGCCACTATGAACACTGAAGCTTTCTTT.

The gene calls are TRBV19 and TRBJ2-5, with 13 nucleotides matching TRBD2. J gave up 4 bases and V 7 bases, and 15 bases lay outside the gene matches. Germline assignment: CDR1 LNHDA and CDR2 SQIVND (reference sequence). The CDR3 runs 18 residues. CDR3 sequence: CASTPSLLAGGGVETQYF. The CDR3 DNA reads TGTGCCAGTACCCCCTCCTTACTAGCGGGAGGGGGGGTAGAGACCCAGTACTTC.